This TCR beta chain came from a study of T cell repertoires in cytomegalovirus infection (dated by TCRdb to about 2019). Notes on the research overall: The peptide stimulations were aimed at well-studied HLA-B-restricted epitopes as well as recently identified HLA-C-restricted CMV epitopes, whose presentation resists viral immunomodulation. Donor HLA type was relevant to the analysis, because carriage of CMV infection together with the matching HLA type was indicated by public TCR beta signatures. The investigation overall reported the following: The ex vivo response was dominated by HLA-C-restricted CMV-specific TCR beta clonotypes, which also provided the single most frequent clonotype in two of eight donors. In both this cohort and an independent cohort of several hundred donors, the cumulative frequency of public TCR beta family members distinguished carriers of CMV infection plus the relevant HLA type.

What this sample's treatment or condition label stands for: in vitro stimulation with specific CMV peptide epitopes to enrich CMV-specific T cells. At the junction V is shortened by 2 bases and J by 8 bases, with 11 bases in between. Taken from the germline V gene (reference sequence), the CDR1 and CDR2 loops are SGHNT and YYREEE. The CDR3, from cysteine to phenylalanine, totals 13 residues. Here the CDR3 DNA is all that survives: 39 bases in frame from base 1. The count of this clonotype is one. Its antigen is currently not known. Per-nucleotide qualities are absent, and no much larger clonotype sits a single base away. On its own, one read is weak support. Sequenced on an Illumina HiSeq 1500. TCRdb cleaned the public reads at Q25 with fastp, built clones with MiXCR and kept in-frame beta chains. Rows with one shared CDR3 protein collapse into an entry with the most common genes and DNA. The sample data list tens of thousands of distinct CDR3 sequences, and roughly a fifth of these were observed just once. The top ten hold 60% to 65% of the sample.

The chain joins TRBV5-4 to TRBJ2-1; a tentative D match to TRBD2 spans 6 bases. The sample in question was CD8+ T cells from cultured PBMCs, obtained from culture after CMV antigen stimulation. This receptor was taken from a human donor in good health (CMV status not recorded). Some clones in this sample may be carry-over from other donors' samples. The DNA is as follows: TGTGCCAGCAGCTTACATCGGGGGTATGAGCAGTTCTTC. Its translation reads: CASSLHRGYEQFF. This CDR3, with the reference TRBV5-4 and TRBJ2-1 proteins standing in past its ends, gives the full variable domain ETGVTQSPTHLIKTRGQQVTLRCSSQSGHNTVSWYQQALGQGPQFIFQYYREEENGRGNFPPRFSGLQFPNYSSELNVNALELDDSALYLCASSLHRGYEQFFGPGTRLTVL.